This TCR beta chain appears in the sequencing data of a study of blood T cells in healthy people across ages (dated by TCRdb to 2014 to 2015). Background for the entire study: In model experiments, template switching captured about one uniquely barcoded TCR beta cDNA molecule for every two T cells. Age-related changes in TCR beta repertoire diversity were measured in the study by deep sequencing normalized with unique cDNA molecular identifiers. Donors of different ages were randomly distributed across sequencing lanes to avoid experimental bias. Donors were grouped into four age groups: young (average 16 years), middle-aged (approximately 41), aged (around 62) and long-lived (about 89). Using the same blood draw, the study looked at two additional independent replicas of 1 million unique cDNA reads for two donors, one aged 18 to 30 and the other aged 80 or older. The full study reports these points: As age increased, observed TCR beta diversity per million T cells dropped in a roughly linear way, and a significant reduction was already evident by age around 41. Because donor CMV infection status was unknown, age-related changes in expanded clonotypes were potentially confounded. Total diversity estimates from one million sequenced T cells were considered lower bounds and underestimates. A strong correlation was found between observed TCR beta diversity and the percentage of naive T cells measured by flow cytometry. Conclusive comparison of naive and antigen-experienced compartments was prevented by the profiling of bulk unsorted PBMCs. Compared with the aged group, the long-lived group had more naive CD4+ T cells, fewer expanded clones and increased TCR diversity, a pattern suggesting age selection.

According to the germline V gene, CDR1 reads ENHRY and CDR2 reads SYGVKD. Measured from the cysteine to the phenylalanine, the CDR3 is 16 residues long. Only the CDR3 part of the read is kept: 48 bases, read in frame from the first base. Concerning this clonotype: Its antigen is still unknown. Nothing much larger sits one base from this clone, and base qualities are not available.

The roughly 42 donors, aged roughly 6 to 100 years, were systemically healthy Caucasian individuals from Russia. Each donor gave roughly 9 milliliters of peripheral blood, drawn into EDTA-treated Vacutainer tubes. Ficoll-Paque density-gradient centrifugation was used to isolate PBMCs, with at least 7 million per sample. Total RNA, at least 6 micrograms per sample, was extracted from PBMCs with Trizol reagent. For every donor, an aliquot of PBMCs went through flow cytometry to measure the percentages of naive CD45RAhigh/CD27high T cells. To prepare the library, 5' RACE was applied. Sequenced using an Illumina HiSeq 2500. The second PCR ran for roughly 7 to 11 cycles and used a J-beta primer mix along with a sample-barcoded 5' primer. A template-switch 5' adaptor carrying 12 random nucleotides introduced a unique molecular identifier onto each TCR beta cDNA molecule. Each sample yielded at least 2.5 million CDR3-containing paired-end reads. First-strand cDNA synthesis was performed from all RNA using the Mint cDNA synthesis kit, with priming by a TRBC-specific oligonucleotide. All cDNA was treated with uracil-DNA glycosylase and then went through a first 18-cycle PCR with the universal primers M1SS and BC2_uni_R. On the authors' methods: For normalization, 1 million high-quality reads were randomly selected from each sample, with every read carrying a distinct molecular identifier. Reads sharing molecular identifiers were discarded rather than binned into consensus sequences. MiTCR, run with a Q25 quality threshold and the strictest error-elimination algorithm, handled CDR3 identification, clonotype clustering and error correction. Lower-bound total TCR beta diversity was estimated with a nonparametric unseen species model using Euler transformation. TCRdb reprocessed the public reads (quality trimming at Q25 with fastp, clone calling with MiXCR) and kept in-frame beta chains. Each record represents a unique CDR3 protein, reported with the most common genes and DNA among its rows. The V and J calls and clone size are TCRdb's, not the authors'. This sample has around 850,000 distinct CDR3 sequences in its table, and under 40% of those were observed once. Clones ranked in the top ten supply 10% to 15% of the sample.

The origin of this receptor is a man aged 18-30 years in good health. The V and J genes are TRBV10-3 and TRBJ2-1; perhaps TRBD2 is the D gene, with 6 bases matching. Matching the DNA end better, TRBJ2-7 makes the J call doubtful. The source material was blood. The CDR3 has the sequence CAISESRGSSYNEQYF. The DNA sequence is given as TGTGCCATCAGTGAGTCTCGGGGGAGCTCCTACAATGAGCAGTACTTC.